A selection of T cell receptor beta chains follows, all from one sample in a study of a mutant IDH1 vaccine in newly diagnosed glioma. Profiling relied on immunoSEQ multiplex PCR, and the TCRdb table lists in-frame clones only, not all of them. Found here are tens of thousands of clones, roughly 80% of them singletons; the top ten hold about 6.3%. These receptors' targets are unknown. The specimen was PBMCs, collected from a glioma patient whose treatment included an IDH1 peptide vaccine. The receptors were sampled from a man aged 35 to 55 with glioma. The CDR3 runs from the conserved cysteine through the conserved F or W. A D gene is named only where the DNA matches it firmly. Size values are once, few and many counts, or a class for expanded clones, and some rows have none.

cdr3_nt,cdr3_aa,d_call,clone_size,j_call,v_call,cdr3_length
TGCGCCAGCAGCTTGGTAGAGGAGCAAAACAATGAGCAGTTCTTC,CASSLVEEQNNEQFF,.,.,TRBJ2-1,TRBV5-1,15
TGTGCCAGCAGCTTAGAGAAGGGCACTGAAGCTTTCTTT,CASSLEKGTEAFF,.,few,TRBJ1-1,TRBV11-1,13
TGTGCCAGCAGCCAAGACCAAGCGGGGAGACCTCCAGAGACCCAGTACTTC,CASSQDQAGRPPETQYF,TRBD2,.,TRBJ2-5,TRBV4-2,17
TGCGCCAGCAGCCCTCGCCCCGACAGGGCTGGAGGCTACACCTTC,CASSPRPDRAGGYTF,TRBD1,.,TRBJ1-2,TRBV5-1,15
TGTGCCAGTAGTGACCAGGGGGGAGAAAAACTGTTTTTT,CASSDQGGEKLFF,TRBD1,few,TRBJ1-4,TRBV19,13
TGCAGCGTTGAAGATCGAAGGATTGTGGGTTCCGAAGCTTTCTTT,CSVEDRRIVGSEAFF,.,.,TRBJ1-1,TRBV29-1,15
TGTGCCAGTAGTATAACCAGGCCAGCCTCTGGAAACACCATATATTTT,CASSITRPASGNTIYF,.,.,TRBJ1-3,TRBV19,16
TGCGCCAGCAGCTGGGGGGGGCTCCAAGAGACCCAGTACTTC,CASSWGGLQETQYF,.,.,TRBJ2-5,TRBV5-1,14
TGTGCCAGCAGCGTAGATGGACAGGGGCGACAGCCCCAGCATTTT,CASSVDGQGRQPQHF,TRBD1,.,TRBJ1-5,TRBV9,15
TGTGCCAGCAGTACCCGTCGCAATCAGCCCCAGCATTTT,CASSTRRNQPQHF,.,.,TRBJ1-5,TRBV6-5,13
TGTGCCAGCAGCTCGTGGGCTACGGCGGGCTACACCTTC,CASSSWATAGYTF,.,.,TRBJ1-2,TRBV13,13
TGTGCCAGCCAAACAGGGGGTTTGAACACTGAAGCTTTCTTT,CASQTGGLNTEAFF,TRBD1,.,TRBJ1-1,TRBV19,14
TGCAGCGTAGGTCCCGGGACAGGGAGAGGGTATGGCTACACCTTC,CSVGPGTGRGYGYTF,TRBD1,once,TRBJ1-2,TRBV29-1,15
TGTGCCACCTGGTCTCCCGCGAGGGGCTATGGCTACACCTTC,CATWSPARGYGYTF,.,.,TRBJ1-2,TRBV6-5,14
TGTGCCAGCAGTGTAGGGGGGGCCAACGTCCTGACTTTC,CASSVGGANVLTF,.,.,TRBJ2-6,TRBV2,13
TGTGCCAGCGCGACGGCCATGTCCGAGCAGTACTTC,CASATAMSEQYF,.,.,TRBJ2-7,TRBV6-5,12